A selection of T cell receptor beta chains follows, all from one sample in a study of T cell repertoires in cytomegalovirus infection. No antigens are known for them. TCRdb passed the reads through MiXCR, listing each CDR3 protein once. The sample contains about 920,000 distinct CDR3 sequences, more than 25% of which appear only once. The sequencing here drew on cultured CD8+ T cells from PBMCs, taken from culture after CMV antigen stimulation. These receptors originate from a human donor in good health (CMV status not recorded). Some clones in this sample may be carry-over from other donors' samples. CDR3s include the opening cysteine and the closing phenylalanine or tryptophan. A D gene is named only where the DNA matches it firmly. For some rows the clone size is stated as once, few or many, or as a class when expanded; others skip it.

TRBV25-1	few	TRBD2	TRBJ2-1	CASSEYIAGGGEQFF	TGTGCCAGCAGTGAATATATAGCGGGGGGAGGTGAGCAGTTCTTC
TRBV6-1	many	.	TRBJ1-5	CASWGRRQGENYSNQPQHF	TGTGCCAGCTGGGGAAGGCGGCAGGGAGAAAATTATAGCAATCAGCCCCAGCATTTT
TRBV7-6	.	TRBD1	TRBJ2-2	CASSSLDREMFF	TGTGCCAGCAGCTCTTTGGACAGGGAAATGTTTTTT
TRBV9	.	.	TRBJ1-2	CASSVGQSAYGYTF	TGTGCCAGCAGCGTAGGTCAGAGCGCTTATGGCTACACCTTC
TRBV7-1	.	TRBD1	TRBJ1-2	CASSPLLRQGNNYGYTF	TGTGCCAGCAGCCCTCTCTTAAGACAGGGGAATAACTATGGCTACACCTTC
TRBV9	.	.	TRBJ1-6	CASKKGDHNSPLHF	TGTGCCAGTAAGAAGGGGGACCATAATTCACCCCTCCACTTT
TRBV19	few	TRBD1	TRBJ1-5	CASSTYGTDSNQPQHF	TGTGCCAGTAGTACCTATGGGACAGATAGCAATCAGCCCCAGCATTTT
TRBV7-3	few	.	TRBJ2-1	CASSSRGTNSYNEQFF	TGTGCCAGCAGCTCGAGGGGGACTAACTCCTACAATGAGCAGTTCTTC
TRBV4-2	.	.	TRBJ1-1	CASSRVGLTIEAFF	TGTGCCAGCAGCCGCGTCGGACTGACTATCGAAGCTTTCTTT
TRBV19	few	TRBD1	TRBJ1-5	CASQMRDRGHQPQHF	TGTGCCAGTCAAATGAGGGACAGGGGGCATCAGCCCCAGCATTTT
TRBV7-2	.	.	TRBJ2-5	CASSPSPSQWETQYF	TGTGCCAGCAGCCCGAGCCCCTCCCAATGGGAGACCCAGTACTTC
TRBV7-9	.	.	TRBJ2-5	CASSSRDDQETQYF	TGTGCCAGCAGCTCTCGGGACGACCAAGAGACCCAGTACTTC
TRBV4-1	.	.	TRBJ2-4	CASSQDGGSAKNIQYF	TGCGCCAGCAGCCAAGACGGGGGAAGTGCCAAAAACATTCAGTACTTC
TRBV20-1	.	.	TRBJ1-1	CSARPGYEAFF	TGCAGTGCTAGACCAGGGTATGAAGCTTTCTTT
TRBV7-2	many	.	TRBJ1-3	CASSLSEAASGNTIYF	TGTGCCAGCAGCTTATCCGAAGCGGCTTCTGGAAACACCATATATTTT
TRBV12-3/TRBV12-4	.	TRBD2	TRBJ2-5	CASSLGSLRGGFSKTQYF	TGTGCCAGCAGTTTGGGGTCTCTGCGGGGGGGCTTCAGTAAGACCCAGTACTTC
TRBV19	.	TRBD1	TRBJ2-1	CASSIGDRASNEQFF	TGTGCCAGTAGTATTGGGGACAGGGCAAGCAATGAGCAGTTCTTC